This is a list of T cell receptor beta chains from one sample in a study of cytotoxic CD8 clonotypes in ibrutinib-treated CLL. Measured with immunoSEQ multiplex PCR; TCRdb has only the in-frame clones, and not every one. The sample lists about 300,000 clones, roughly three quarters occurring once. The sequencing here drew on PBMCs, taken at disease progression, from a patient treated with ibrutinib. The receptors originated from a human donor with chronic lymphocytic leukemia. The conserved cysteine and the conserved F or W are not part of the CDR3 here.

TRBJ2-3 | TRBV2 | ASSADTDTQY
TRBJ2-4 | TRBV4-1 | ASSQDPRVQNIQY
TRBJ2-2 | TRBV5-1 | ASSLGQGNTGELF
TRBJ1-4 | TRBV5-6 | ASSLRREANEKLF
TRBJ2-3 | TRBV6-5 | ASRSVSNTQY
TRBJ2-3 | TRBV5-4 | ASSFDRGTDTQY
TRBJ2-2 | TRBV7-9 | ASSLEIGNTGELF
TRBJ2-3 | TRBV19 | ASSRDPAFTDTQY
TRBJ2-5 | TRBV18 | ASSPRATQETQY
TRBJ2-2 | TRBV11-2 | ASSSSGTVNTGELF
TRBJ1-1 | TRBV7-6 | ASSRDRGLGTEAF
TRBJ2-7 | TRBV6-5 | ASSHPIYEQY
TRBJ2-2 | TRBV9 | ASSVDAGGVTGELF
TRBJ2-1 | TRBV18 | ASSPAGHGEQF
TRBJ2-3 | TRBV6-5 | ASDSGGSGDTQY
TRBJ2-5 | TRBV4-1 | ASSQDLGAGVGHQETQY
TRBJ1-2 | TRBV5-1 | ASSLGLQGPYGYT
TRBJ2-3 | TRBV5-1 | ASSAGFTDTQY
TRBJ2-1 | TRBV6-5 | ASSYTSQHQEQF
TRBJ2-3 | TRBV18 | ASSPIGVLTDTQY
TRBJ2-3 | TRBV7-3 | ASSEGGPDTQY
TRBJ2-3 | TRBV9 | ASSVAGRTDTQY
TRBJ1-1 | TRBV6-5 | ASRTGLGTEAF
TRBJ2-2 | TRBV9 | ASSVEASGEGELF
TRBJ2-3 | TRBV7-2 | ASSSLGGTDTQY
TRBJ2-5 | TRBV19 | ASRAGGGETQY
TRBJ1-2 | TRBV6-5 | ASSSGYGYT
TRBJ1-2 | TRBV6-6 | ASGTEYGYT
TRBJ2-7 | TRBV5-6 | ASSWVGGSEQY
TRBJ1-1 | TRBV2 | ASTLWGSEAF
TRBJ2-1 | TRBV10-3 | AISATPGLAGNNEQF
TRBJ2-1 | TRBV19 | ASSDRSYNEQF
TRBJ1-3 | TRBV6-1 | ASSVTGSGNTIY
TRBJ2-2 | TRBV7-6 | ASSFPGRSTGELF
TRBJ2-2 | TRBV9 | ASSVTPGQGHMVGGELF
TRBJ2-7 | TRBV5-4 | ASSLGQTRSGEQY
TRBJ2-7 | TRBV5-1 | ASSSRGEQY
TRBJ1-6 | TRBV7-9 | ASSPSVGWGNSPLH
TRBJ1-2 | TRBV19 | ARDGLNYGYT
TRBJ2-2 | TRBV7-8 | ASRDRDRNTGELF